A single sample gave rise to the 27 T cell receptor beta chains below, sequenced in a study of CD8+ T cells in alopecia areata. The authors extracted RNA and reverse transcribed it into cDNA as the sequencing template. Profiling relied on immunoSEQ multiplex PCR, and the TCRdb table lists in-frame clones only, not all of them. The data list 200,000 to 300,000 clones, none observed once; about 1.2% falls to the top ten. Sorting relied on CD4, CD8alpha, NKG2D, NKG2ACE and other markers applied to pooled cutaneous lymph node cells. The sequenced sample was CD4+ T cells sorted from a lymph node. These receptors were obtained from a C3H/HeJ mouse with alopecia areata. Mouse MHC haplotype: H2-k.

The table lists this clone with a few counts. The listed genes are named as in mouse. The sequenced fragment ends 4 residues before the CDR3 boundary, so the rest is inferred from the germline J gene. This sequence joins TRBV31 and TRBJ2-2; TRBD1 agrees at 7 bases. The trim removed 3 bases at V and 0 bases at J, leaving 7 bases unmatched. The CDR3 runs 16 residues. Germline lookup yields CDR1 GKSSPN and CDR2 SITVG. Partial CDR3 DNA: TGTGCCTGGAGCCCCCTCGGGACAGCAAACACCGGG. Amino acids: CAWSPLGTANTG. The CDR3 in its entirety is CAWSPLGTANTGQLYF. Drawing the rest from reference TRBV31 and TRBJ2-2, the complete variable domain is AQTIHQWPVAEIKAVGSPLSLGCTIKGKSSPNLYWYWQATGGTLQQLFYSITVGQVESVVQLNLSASRPKDDQFILSTEKLLLSHSGFYLCAWSPLGTANTGQLYFGEGSKLTVL.

This clone has more than one count but fewer than ten. Gene labels here are mouse ones. The read falls 4 residues short of the CDR3 end, and the missing part is taken from the germline J gene. This chain links TRBV13-1 with TRBJ2-3; a possible D gene is TRBD2 (6 bases). The CDR3 is made up of 16 amino acids. Looked up from germline, CDR1 is NSHNY and CDR2 is SYGAGN. The V and J ends lost 0 bases and 0 bases respectively, with 11 bases between them. The CDR3 loop is CASSDEWGTSAETLYF. The part of the CDR3 DNA that was read is TGTGCCAGCAGTGATGAATGGGGGACTAGTGCAGAA.

This clone has only a few counts. Mouse gene names apply. The DNA ends 3 residues before the CDR3 does, and the rest of the CDR3 is filled in from the germline J gene. The chain links TRBV1 to TRBJ1-6; the match to TRBD1 covers 7 bases. TRBJ1-6 is assigned to the ORF class and has an uncertain function. The germline V gene encodes CDR1 NSQYPW and CDR2 LRSPGD (reference sequence). Trimming at V came to 5 bases and at J to 7 bases, leaving 5 bases not matched to a gene. The CDR3 extends over 14 amino acids. CDR3 sequence: CTCSIDRANSPLYF. Incomplete CDR3 DNA: TGCACCTGCAGTATTGACAGGGCAAATTCGCCC.

This clone appeared a few times. Any gene name here is a mouse gene name. The read terminates 4 residues ahead of where the CDR3 ends, so the germline J gene completes it. The chain recombines TRBV19 with TRBJ1-2; D ambiguous. The CDR3 length is 14 residues. Germline CDR1 is FNHDT and CDR2 is SITEND (reference sequence). V gave up 0 bases and J gave up 1 base, with 7 bases separating them. The sequenced part of the CDR3 DNA is TGTGCCAGCAGTATAGACTCCAAAAACTCC. It translates to CASSIDSKNS. The CDR3, in full, reads CASSIDSKNSDYTF.

Of note for this clone: Genes and germline come from the mouse. The read falls 4 residues short of the CDR3 end, and the missing part is taken from the germline J gene. V and J are TRBV31 and TRBJ2-5; 9 nucleotides align to TRBD2. The V gene's germline CDR1 is GKSSPN and CDR2 SITVG. The ends lost 3 bases at V and 2 bases at J; junction bases unmatched: 6. The CDR3 has 15 residues. The CDR3 bases that were read are TGTGCCTGGAGGTTGGGGGGGCAGAGCCAAGAC. It encodes CAWRLGGQSQD. The CDR3 in full is CAWRLGGQSQDTQYF.

Worth noting for this clone: Mouse names are used for the genes. With the read ending 4 residues before the CDR3 end, the germline J gene is used to fill in that end. This chain links TRBV4 with TRBJ2-7, with 9 nucleotides matching TRBD2. Trimming at V came to 3 bases and at J to 1 base, leaving 4 bases not matched to a gene. The V gene's germline CDR1 is LGHDT and CDR2 YNNKQL (reference sequence). The CDR3 has 15 amino acids. CDR3: CASSYGTGGSYEQYF. The CDR3 bases that were read are TGTGCCAGCAGCTATGGAACTGGGGGGTCCTAT.

This clone was seen a few times. Gene names and germline refer to mouse. The observed sequence ends 4 residues before the CDR3 terminus, with the missing tail filled in from the germline J gene. The rearrangement joins TRBV5 to TRBJ2-5; TRBD2 matches at 13 bases. CDR1 and CDR2 (germline): LGHNA, YNLKQL (reference sequence). V dropped 0 bases and J dropped 2; count of bases not matched to a gene: 2. The CDR3 is 17 residues long. The DNA read from the CDR3 is TGTGCCAGCAGCCAAGAGGGACTGGGGGGGACCCAAGAC. As protein: CASSQEGLGGTQD. The whole CDR3 sequence is CASSQEGLGGTQDTQYF.

The sample holds a few counts of this clone. Mouse gene names and germline throughout. The CDR3 sequence: CASSPQLGESSYEQYF. The CDR3 DNA, read in part, is TGTGCCAGCAGCCCTCAACTGGGGGAAAGCTCCTAT. The chain couples TRBV13-1 to TRBJ2-7; 8 bases align to TRBD2. The CDR3 end lies 4 residues beyond the end of the read and is filled in from the germline J gene. CDR3 length: 16 residues. Germline trimming cut 5 bases from V and 0 bases from J; bases unmatched to any gene: 10. Germline CDR1 and CDR2: NSHNY and SYGAGN.

About this clone: The germline and genes are mouse ones. Read coverage stops 4 residues before the CDR3 terminus; the germline J gene supplies the remainder. J is TRBJ1-1 and V is TRBV1; 8 bases map to TRBD1. Germline CDR1 and CDR2: NSQYPW and LRSPGD (reference sequence). This CDR3 comprises 14 residues. The trim removed 2 bases at V and 3 bases at J, leaving 2 bases unmatched. CDR3 bases read: TGCACCTGCAGTGCATCAGGGGGCCACACA. It translates to CTCSASGGHT. The full CDR3 is CTCSASGGHTEVFF.

Turning to this clone: Gene labels here are mouse ones. The CDR3 goes on 3 residues after the read ends, and that part is filled in from the germline J gene. Other DNA sequences in this sample translate to the same CDR3. This chain links TRBV13-1 with TRBJ1-6; D is perhaps TRBD1 (6 bases). TRBJ1-6 is noted as an ORF with a role that remains uncertain. Between the trimmed V and J ends, which lost 1 base and 6 bases, there was a span of 8 bases. The CDR3 spans 14 residues. CDR1 is NSHNY, CDR2 SYGAGN, per germline. CDR3 DNA (partial): TGTGCCAGCAGTGATACAGGGTCTAATTCGCCC. It encodes CASSDTGSNSP. The entire CDR3 is CASSDTGSNSPLYF.

Concerning this clone itself: The gene names given are mouse names. The sequenced fragment ends 4 residues before the CDR3 boundary, so the rest is inferred from the germline J gene. Other nucleotide sequences in the sample specify the same CDR3. This chain connects TRBV13-3 to TRBJ1-1, with D hard to call. The germline V and J ends were trimmed by 4 bases and 0 bases, with 4 bases remaining between them. This CDR3 comprises 12 residues. CDR1 and CDR2 (germline): NNHDY, SYVADS. CDR3 DNA, as far as it was read: TGTGCCAGCAGTAACAAGAACACA. The encoded protein is CASSNKNT. The full CDR3 protein reads CASSNKNTEVFF.

Note on this clone: Gene names and germline match the mouse. The read halts 4 residues ahead of the CDR3 end, with the missing end drawn from the germline J gene. The chain has TRBV13-3 and TRBJ1-2, with D possibly matching TRBD1 (6 bases). Germline CDR1 is NNHDY and CDR2 is SYVADS. V dropped 6 bases and J dropped 1 base, with 7 bases sitting between them. The CDR3 contains 12 residues. The CDR3 bases that were read are TGTGCCAGCAAGGGACAAAACTCC. As protein: CASKGQNS. The full CDR3 protein reads CASKGQNSDYTF.

This clone was observed a handful of times. Any gene name here is a mouse gene name. Read coverage stops 4 residues before the CDR3 terminus; the germline J gene supplies the remainder. The same CDR3 arises from other DNA sequences in this sample as well. The V gene is TRBV13-2, the J gene TRBJ2-5, with 8 positions matching TRBD2. Germline V gene sequence: CDR1 NNHNN, CDR2 SYGAGS (reference sequence). This CDR3 contains 15 residues. J lost 0 bases, V lost 2 bases, and 2 bases had no gene match. CDR3: CASGEDWVNQDTQYF. CDR3 bases read: TGTGCCAGCGGTGAGGACTGGGTGAACCAAGAC.

A note on this clone: These gene names are mouse names. Read data end 4 residues before the CDR3 end; the end is taken from the germline J gene. The chain couples TRBV19 to TRBJ2-3, with TRBD2 matching 8 bases. Germline lookup yields CDR1 FNHDT and CDR2 SITEND (reference sequence). With V trimmed by 0 bases and J by 4 bases, 4 bases remained unmatched. The CDR3 covers 15 residues. The CDR3 DNA, read in part, is TGTGCCAGCAGTATAGACCTGGGGGGCTCAGAA. Translating gives CASSIDLGGSE. The entire CDR3 is CASSIDLGGSETLYF.

Concerning this clone itself: Gene names refer to mouse genes. The read gets to within 4 residues of the CDR3 end, and the germline J gene fills in the rest. This rearrangement joins TRBV13-3 to TRBJ1-2; 8 nucleotides agree with TRBD1. Germline trimming cut 2 bases from V and 2 bases from J; bases unmatched to any gene: 5. The CDR3 extends over 15 amino acids. Germline V gene sequence: CDR1 NNHDY, CDR2 SYVADS. The covered CDR3 bases are TGTGCCAGCAGTGAAGGACAGGGAGGGAACTCC. This sequence encodes CASSEGQGGNS. Given in full, the CDR3 is CASSEGQGGNSDYTF.

Comments on this clone: Gene names are mouse gene names. The read halts 4 residues ahead of the CDR3 end, with the missing end drawn from the germline J gene. The genes are TRBV13-3 and TRBJ2-1; 8 bases are shared with TRBD1. V was clipped by 6 bases and J by 2 bases; unmatched bases: 4. Germline lookup yields CDR1 NNHDY and CDR2 SYVADS. The CDR3 runs to 14 residues. CDR3 DNA (partial): TGTGCCAGCAAGAACAGGGGGGACTATGCT. This encodes CASKNRGDYA. The whole CDR3 sequence reads CASKNRGDYAEQFF.

This clone was counted only a few times. Gene names refer to mouse genes. The sequenced CDR3 bases are TGTGCTAGCAGTCAGGGGAAC. Translating gives CASSQGN. The CDR3 as a whole reads CASSQGNTLYF. The gene calls are TRBV29 and TRBJ2-4; TRBD1 might be the D (6 bases). Read data end 4 residues before the CDR3 end; the end is taken from the germline J gene. This CDR3 is 11 amino acids long. Germline CDR1 MSHET, CDR2 SYDVDS.

Concerning this clone itself: Gene names are the mouse ones. The sequence runs out 4 residues before the end of the CDR3; the remainder is reconstructed from the germline J gene. The J gene is TRBJ2-3, the V gene TRBV13-2; 8 bases map to TRBD2. The germline V gene has CDR1 NNHNN and CDR2 SYGAGS (reference sequence). Germline trimming cut 6 bases from V and 2 bases from J; bases unmatched to any gene: 2. This CDR3 contains 13 residues. CDR3 protein: CASEGGPAETLYF. The DNA read from the CDR3 is TGTGCCAGCGAGGGGGGGCCTGCAGAA.

This clone was detected a few times. All gene names here are mouse names. The CDR3 extends 4 residues past the end of the read, so its final part is completed from the germline J gene. Other DNA sequences from this sample encode an identical CDR3 as well. The chain employs TRBV13-2 and TRBJ2-2; D is perhaps TRBD1 (6 bases). The germline V gene has CDR1 NNHNN and CDR2 SYGAGS (reference sequence). CDR3 length: 14 residues. Deletions cut 2 bases from V and 3 bases from J, with 8 bases between. Incomplete CDR3 DNA: TGTGCCAGCGGTGACCCAGGGGACACCGGG. It encodes CASGDPGDTG. The entire CDR3 reads CASGDPGDTGQLYF.

This clone came up a few times. Gene labels here are mouse ones. The read terminates 4 residues before the CDR3 end, so the remaining end is supplied by the germline J gene. The V gene is TRBV13-3, the J gene TRBJ2-3; D remains unclear. The V end lost 3 bases, the J end lost 0 bases, and 8 bases lay between the germline ends. This CDR3 contains 14 residues. Germline values: CDR1 NNHDY, CDR2 SYVADS. This CDR3 is CASSGWSSAETLYF. The sequenced part of the CDR3 DNA is TGTGCCAGCAGTGGCTGGTCTAGTGCAGAA.

This clone was counted only a few times. This could be a read error, since a much larger clone is one nucleotide away. The listed genes are named as in mouse. The read gets to within 4 residues of the CDR3 end, and the germline J gene fills in the rest. This rearrangement joins TRBV19 to TRBJ2-2; 11 bases map to TRBD1. Germline CDR1 and CDR2: FNHDT and SITEND (reference sequence). The CDR3 sequence is 14 residues long. With V trimmed by 5 bases and J by 4 bases, 1 base remained unmatched. The part of the CDR3 DNA that was read is TGTGCCAGCAGGGGGACAGGGGGCACCGGG. It is translated as CASRGTGGTG. The CDR3, in full, reads CASRGTGGTGQLYF.

This clone appeared many times. Germline and genes: mouse. The sequenced part of the CDR3 DNA is TGTGCCAGCAGTGGGACAGGGATGAACACCGGG. Translating gives CASSGTGMNTG. The whole CDR3 reads CASSGTGMNTGQLYF. The rearrangement links TRBV13-1 to TRBJ2-2; 8 nucleotides align to TRBD1. From the germline J gene comes the end of the CDR3, since the read stops 4 residues before it. There are 15 residues in the CDR3. Losses at the gene ends were 3 bases for V and 2 bases for J; bases not matched to a gene: 3. Germline CDR1 NSHNY, CDR2 SYGAGN.

At least ten counts were recorded for this clone. Gene names and germline match the mouse. The observed sequence ends 4 residues before the CDR3 terminus, with the missing tail filled in from the germline J gene. Distinct nucleotide sequences in the sample also encode this CDR3. V is TRBV17 and J is TRBJ2-3; perhaps TRBD2 as D (6 bases). The germline V and J ends were trimmed by 2 bases and 0 bases, with 9 bases remaining between them. This CDR3 has 15 amino acids. CDR1 and CDR2 from the germline V gene are MNHDT and YYDKIL. This CDR3 reads CASSRTGTSAETLYF. The part of the CDR3 DNA that was read is TGTGCTAGCAGTAGAACTGGGACTAGTGCAGAA.

This clone was seen a few times. The genes and germline here are from mouse. Coverage ceases 4 residues before the CDR3 finishes, and the germline J gene fills in the end. Other DNA sequences within the sample encode an identical CDR3. The chain uses TRBV5 and TRBJ1-1; D ambiguous. Trimming shortened V by 0 bases and J by 1 base, and 3 bases separated the two germline ends. There are 13 residues in the CDR3. Germline assignment: CDR1 LGHNA and CDR2 YNLKQL (reference sequence). The CDR3 loop is CASSQDGNTEVFF. Incomplete CDR3 DNA: TGTGCCAGCAGCCAAGATGGGAACACA.

This clone was seen only a few times. Gene names are mouse gene names. The read terminates 4 residues ahead of where the CDR3 ends, so the germline J gene completes it. This rearrangement joins TRBV19 to TRBJ1-2; 11 bases line up with TRBD1. Looked up from germline, CDR1 is FNHDT and CDR2 is SITEND (reference sequence). V lost 2 bases to trimming and J lost 3 bases; unmatched junction nucleotides: 3. The CDR3 is 15 amino acids. The CDR3 region is CASSIRDRGDSDYTF. Incomplete CDR3 DNA: TGTGCCAGCAGTATTCGGGACAGGGGGGACTCC.

Comments on this clone: Germline and genes here are mouse. The CDR3 is cut off 4 residues early in the read; its end comes from the germline J gene. J is TRBJ2-5 and V is TRBV5; D perhaps matches TRBD1 (6 bases). The V gene's germline CDR1 is LGHNA and CDR2 YNLKQL (reference sequence). The CDR3 length is 14 residues. The CDR3 DNA, read in part, is TGTGCCAGCAGCCAAGGGGCAGGGGAAGAC. It specifies CASSQGAGED. The entire CDR3 is CASSQGAGEDTQYF.

There are many counts of this clone. Gene names refer to mouse genes. Read sequence stops 4 residues before the CDR3 end, and the germline J gene provides the missing end. The chain employs TRBV17 and TRBJ2-2, with a tentative D call TRBD1 (6 bases). The CDR3 is 13 residues long. V was clipped by 5 bases and J by 6 bases, with 10 bases between them. Per the germline V gene, CDR1 is MNHDT and CDR2 is YYDKIL. CDR3 sequence reads: CASSLRGAGQLYF. CDR3 bases read: TGTGCTAGCAGTCTCAGGGGCGCCGGG.